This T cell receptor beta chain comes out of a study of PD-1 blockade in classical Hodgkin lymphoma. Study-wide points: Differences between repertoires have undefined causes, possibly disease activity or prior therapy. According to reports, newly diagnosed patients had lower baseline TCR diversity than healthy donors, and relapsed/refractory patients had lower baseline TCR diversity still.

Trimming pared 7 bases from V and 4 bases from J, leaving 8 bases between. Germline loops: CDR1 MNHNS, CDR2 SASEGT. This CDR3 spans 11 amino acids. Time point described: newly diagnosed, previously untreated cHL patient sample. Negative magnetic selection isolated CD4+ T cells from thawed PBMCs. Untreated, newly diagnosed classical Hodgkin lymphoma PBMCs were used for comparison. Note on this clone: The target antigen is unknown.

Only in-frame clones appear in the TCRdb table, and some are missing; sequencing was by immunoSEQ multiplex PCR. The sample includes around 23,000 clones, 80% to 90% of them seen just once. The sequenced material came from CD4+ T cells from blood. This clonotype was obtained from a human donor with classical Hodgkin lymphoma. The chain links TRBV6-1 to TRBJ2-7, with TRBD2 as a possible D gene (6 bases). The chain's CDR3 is CASTGSYEQYF. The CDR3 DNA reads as TGTGCCAGCACCGGGAGTTACGAGCAGTACTTC.